Below are 29 T cell receptor beta chains sequenced from a single sample in a study of CD8+ T cells in alopecia areata. cDNA reverse transcribed from extracted RNA served as the sequencing template. TCRdb keeps only in-frame clones here, not all; method: immunoSEQ multiplex PCR. The sample holds 180,000 or so clones, over 45% seen once. Treatment described: oral pan-JAK inhibitor, 5-10 mg twice daily. The sequences come from CD4+ T cells sorted from blood, collected at week 24, from a patient treated with tofacitinib. These receptors came from a human donor with alopecia areata.

This clone was counted a single time. V is TRBV6-5 and J is TRBJ1-5; D is possibly TRBD1 (5 bases). The CDR3 length is 14 residues. Germline CDR1 MNHEY, CDR2 SVGAGI. V lost 6 bases and J lost 6, with 15 bases in between. The CDR3: CASSPGGEVQPQHF. CDR3 DNA: TGTGCCAGCAGCCCGGGGGGGGAGGTTCAGCCCCAGCATTTT.

This rearrangement joins TRBV9 to TRBJ2-7; no clear D. The V end lost 0 bases, the J end lost 4 bases, and 17 bases lay between the germline ends. CDR1 and CDR2 from the germline V gene are SGDLS and YYNGEE. This CDR3 has 16 amino acids. This chain's CDR3 is CASSVAAEGAKYEQYF. Written as DNA, the CDR3 is TGTGCCAGCAGCGTAGCCGCTGAAGGTGCGAAGTACGAGCAGTACTTC.

The V and J genes are TRBV5-4 and TRBJ2-5; 8 nucleotides agree with TRBD1. In germline, CDR1 is SGHNT, CDR2 YYREEE (reference sequence). This CDR3 contains 15 residues. J lost 5 bases, V lost 1 base, and 7 bases had no gene match. The CDR3 DNA reads TGTGCCAGCAGCTTGCCGACAGGGGAGGCGGAGACCCAGTACTTC. It translates to CASSLPTGEAETQYF.

Many counts were recorded for this clone. The CDR3 is CASSFSGENQETQYF. CDR3 nucleotide sequence: TGCGCCAGCAGCTTTAGCGGGGAGAACCAAGAGACCCAGTACTTC. This chain connects TRBV5-1 to TRBJ2-5, with TRBD2 matching over 8 bases. Per the germline V gene, CDR1 is SGHRS and CDR2 is YFSETQ. The CDR3 is made up of 15 amino acids. V trimming: 2 bases; J trimming: 0 bases; junction bases outside the gene matches: 3. Combining the CDR3 with reference TRBV5-1 and TRBJ2-5 gives the whole variable domain KAGVTQTPRYLIKTRGQQVTLSCSPISGHRSVSWYQQTPGQGLQFLFEYFSETQRNKGNFPGRFSGRQFSNSRSEMNVSTLELGDSALYLCASSFSGENQETQYFGPGTRLLVL.

This clone was counted once. The chain employs TRBV10-3 and TRBJ1-2; D is uncertain. Germline V gene lookup returns CDR1 ENHRY and CDR2 SYGVKD. The CDR3 extends over 13 amino acids. The V end was cut by 10 bases, the J end by 2 bases, with 14 bases between. The CDR3 spells CATKTGINYGYTF. Written as DNA, the CDR3 is TGTGCCACCAAGACTGGTATCAACTATGGCTACACCTTC.

In regard to this clone: Other DNA variants within this sample encode the same CDR3. V and J are TRBV9 and TRBJ1-2, with D tentatively TRBD1 (5 bases). This CDR3 has 11 amino acids. Germline-derived CDR1 and CDR2 are SGDLS and YYNGEE. Trimming left V 4 bases short and J 8 bases short, with 9 bases between. The CDR3 sequence is CASSRGAGYTF. The DNA of the CDR3 is TGTGCCAGCAGCAGGGGCGCGGGCTACACCTTC. Variable domain in full (rest from reference TRBV9 and TRBJ1-2): DSGVTQTPKHLITATGQRVTLRCSPRSGDLSVYWYQQSLDQGLQFLIQYYNGEERAKGNILERFSAQQFPDLHSELNLSSLELGDSALYFCASSRGAGYTFGSGTRLTVV.

The chain uses TRBV29-1 and TRBJ1-1; D is possibly TRBD1 (6 bases). The length of the CDR3 is 13 residues. V gave up 4 bases and J gave up 5 bases, with 14 bases separating them. Germline CDR1 reads SQVTM; CDR2 reads ANQGSEA. The CDR3 loop is CSVAVGAGTEAFF. Here the CDR3 DNA reads TGCAGCGTTGCGGTGGGGGCTGGGACTGAAGCTTTCTTT.

This clone has a handful of counts. The rearrangement uses TRBV5-1 and TRBJ2-7; TRBD2 might be the D (5 bases). CDR1 and CDR2 (germline): SGHRS, YFSETQ. CDR3 length equals 15 residues. Trimming left V 4 bases short and J 6 bases short, with 20 bases between. The CDR3 spells CASSPSPGSRTEQYF. CDR3 in DNA: TGCGCCAGCAGCCCCAGCCCGGGAAGCCGGACCGAGCAGTACTTC.

V gene TRBV10-3 combines with J gene TRBJ1-2, with a weak D call TRBD1 (6 bases). Trimming pared 10 bases from V and 2 bases from J, leaving 17 bases between. The CDR3 runs 14 residues. Germline CDR1 and CDR2: ENHRY and SYGVKD. In nucleotides, the CDR3 is TGTGCCACCAACCCGAGCACAGGGAACTATGGCTACACCTTC. It yields the protein CATNPSTGNYGYTF.

The chain combines TRBV5-4 with TRBJ2-5, with 9 bases fitting TRBD2. The germline gives CDR1 SGHNT, CDR2 YYREEE (reference sequence). V lost 0 bases to trimming and J lost 4 bases; unmatched junction nucleotides: 4. The CDR3 length is 15 residues. The CDR3 reads CASSLAGTSRETQYF. CDR3 bases: TGTGCCAGCAGCTTGGCCGGGACTAGCAGAGAGACCCAGTACTTC.

V gene TRBV6-5 combines with J gene TRBJ2-7; TRBD1 aligns across 10 bases. Trimming at V came to 2 bases and at J to 6 bases, leaving 4 bases not matched to a gene. The CDR3 has 14 amino acids. The germline gives CDR1 MNHEY, CDR2 SVGAGI. The CDR3 sequence is CASSYETGGSEQYF. The CDR3 bases are TGTGCCAGCAGTTACGAGACAGGGGGCTCCGAGCAGTACTTC.

This chain joins TRBV6-5 and TRBJ1-3; no clear D gene. V was cut by 6 bases and J by 6 bases, with 15 bases left in between. Germline loops: CDR1 MNHEY, CDR2 SVGAGI. CDR3 size: 14 residues. The DNA of the CDR3 is TGTGCCAGCAGAGGAGGTCGTCGAGAAAACACCATATATTTT. It encodes CASRGGRRENTIYF.

The chain is built from TRBV29-1 and TRBJ1-1; D not certain. The CDR3 loop spans 15 amino acids. Trimming cost V 5 bases and J 1 base, with 17 bases left between them. The V gene's germline CDR1 is SQVTM and CDR2 ANQGSEA. The CDR3 DNA reads as TGCAGCGTTTTCTGGGCGTCAGCAAAGAACACTGAAGCTTTCTTT. It yields the protein CSVFWASAKNTEAFF.

The chain uses TRBV7-8 and TRBJ2-1; 8 nucleotides match TRBD1. Per germline, CDR1 SGHVS and CDR2 FQNEAQ. The CDR3 extends over 15 amino acids. Trimming removed 1 base from V and 4 bases from J; junction bases left unmatched: 3. Here the CDR3 DNA reads TGTGCCAGCAGCTTAGGGACAGGGCCTTACAATGAGCAGTTCTTC. Translating it yields CASSLGTGPYNEQFF.

In regard to this clone: Other DNA sequences within the sample encode an identical CDR3. The chain employs TRBV28 and TRBJ2-7; D remains ambiguous. Germline V gene lookup returns CDR1 MDHEN and CDR2 SYDVKM. Trimming removed 2 bases from V and 3 bases from J, with 2 bases in between. This CDR3 is 11 amino acids long. The CDR3 coding sequence is TGTGCCAGCAGTTTACGCTACGAGCAGTACTTC. This codes for CASSLRYEQYF.

V is TRBV4-3 and J is TRBJ2-3; perhaps TRBD2 as D (5 bases). Germline V gives CDR1 LGHNA, CDR2 YSLEER. Trimming removed 4 bases at V and 4 bases at J, with 12 bases between. The CDR3 loop spans 14 amino acids. CDR3 sequence reads: CASSLRRAPDTQYF. CDR3 DNA: TGCGCCAGCAGCCTAAGGCGGGCCCCAGATACGCAGTATTTT.

The genes are TRBV10-3 and TRBJ2-5; the D gene could be TRBD1 or TRBD2 (6 bases each). CDR3 length: 13 residues. Trimming removed 7 bases at V and 5 bases at J, with 14 bases between. Germline values: CDR1 ENHRY, CDR2 SYGVKD. The CDR3 is CAIMRGAGETQYF. CDR3 nucleotide sequence: TGTGCCATCATGAGGGGGGCAGGGGAGACCCAGTACTTC.

This chain connects TRBV6-1 to TRBJ2-7; no clear D gene. In germline, CDR1 is MNHNS, CDR2 SASEGT. The CDR3 totals 11 residues. The ends were cut back, 2 bases at V and 6 bases at J, with 5 bases in the middle. The CDR3 nucleotides read TGTGCCAGCAGTGAATGGCGCGAGCAGTACTTC. Translation: CASSEWREQYF.

V usage is TRBV7-9 and J usage is TRBJ2-6; unclear D gene. Looked up from germline, CDR1 is SEHNR and CDR2 is FQNEAQ (reference sequence). This CDR3 comprises 17 residues. Trimming stripped 1 base from V and 0 bases from J, with 10 bases between. In nucleotides, the CDR3 is TGTGCCAGCAGCTTAGACGGGCGCAGCTCTGGGGCCAACGTCCTGACTTTC. This gives the protein CASSLDGRSSGANVLTF.

This sequence joins TRBV10-3 and TRBJ2-3, with D possibly matching TRBD2 (5 bases). The CDR3 contains 14 residues. Germline V gives CDR1 ENHRY, CDR2 SYGVKD. V dropped 8 bases and J dropped 0 bases, with 12 bases sitting between them. CDR3 sequence reads: CAIGGGESTDTQYF. The CDR3 DNA is TGTGCCATCGGAGGCGGAGAGAGCACAGATACGCAGTATTTT.

This chain joins TRBV29-1 and TRBJ2-7; D unclear. The CDR3 sequence is 12 residues long. The germline CDR1 and CDR2 sequences are SQVTM and ANQGSEA. With 3 bases removed from V and 2 bases from J, the gap between germline ends came to 8 bases. The CDR3 loop is CSVDSGPYEQYF. The DNA for the CDR3 is TGCAGCGTTGATTCTGGGCCCTACGAGCAGTACTTC.

The rearrangement links TRBV19 to TRBJ2-7; TRBD1 is a possible D gene (6 bases). The V and J ends lost 6 bases and 4 bases respectively, with 16 bases between them. This CDR3 has 14 residues. The germline V gene encodes CDR1 LNHDA and CDR2 SQIVND (reference sequence). This chain's CDR3 is CASRRGRGDYEQYF. Here the CDR3 DNA reads TGTGCCAGTAGGAGAGGCAGGGGAGATTACGAGCAGTACTTC.

This chain uses TRBV16 with TRBJ1-1; 7 positions agree with TRBD1. This CDR3 has 15 residues. Germline assignment: CDR1 KGHSY and CDR2 FQNENV. Trimming removed 4 bases from V and 4 bases from J; junction bases left unmatched: 9. The chain's CDR3 is CASSRSDRVSTEAFF. The CDR3 DNA reads TGTGCCAGCAGCCGATCCGACAGGGTATCCACTGAAGCTTTCTTT.

The gene calls are TRBV4-1 and TRBJ2-7; 10 nucleotides match TRBD1. The CDR3 is 15 residues long. Unmatched junction bases numbered 5, after V lost 0 bases and J lost 6 bases. CDR1 MGHRA and CDR2 YSYEKL come from the germline V gene. This chain's CDR3 is CASSQEGRTGGEQYF. CDR3 coding DNA: TGCGCCAGCAGCCAAGAGGGCAGGACAGGGGGCGAGCAGTACTTC.

The CDR3 is CASSLQGIYNEQFF. Here the CDR3 DNA reads TGTGCCAGCAGCTTACAGGGGATTTACAATGAGCAGTTCTTC. V gene TRBV7-2 combines with J gene TRBJ2-1; tentatively, D is TRBD1 (6 bases). V was trimmed by 2 bases and J by 4 bases, leaving 9 bases between them. In germline, CDR1 is SGHTA, CDR2 FQGNSA. This CDR3 has 14 amino acids.

V usage is TRBV6-9 and J usage is TRBJ1-2, with TRBD1 matching 7 bases. V shed 8 bases and J 1 base; nucleotides not matched to a gene: 10. The CDR3 covers 15 residues. Germline V gives CDR1 MNHGY, CDR2 SVAAGI. Here the CDR3 reads CASRGQALHNYGYTF. The CDR3 coding sequence is TGTGCCAGCCGAGGACAGGCCCTCCATAACTATGGCTACACCTTC.

V usage is TRBV11-1 and J usage is TRBJ2-5, with a tentative D call TRBD2 (6 bases). Germline V CDR1 and CDR2: SGHAT, FQDESV (reference sequence). The CDR3 loop spans 13 amino acids. V was pared by 5 bases and J by 4 bases, with 11 bases between. CDR3 protein: CASSGGPSETQYF. The CDR3 DNA follows: TGTGCCAGCAGCGGAGGGCCCTCAGAGACCCAGTACTTC.

The CDR3 region has the DNA TGCAGCGTACTAGCGGGGGAAGAGACCCAGTACTTC. It yields the protein CSVLAGEETQYF. This rearrangement joins TRBV29-1 to TRBJ2-5; 11 bases are a match to TRBD2. V trimming: 6 bases; J trimming: 3 bases; junction bases outside the gene matches: 0. The CDR3 has 12 amino acids. Germline CDR1 reads SQVTM; CDR2 reads ANQGSEA.

The chain is built from TRBV25-1 and TRBJ2-5, with D tentatively TRBD2 (6 bases). CDR3 length equals 15 residues. Germline V gene data show CDR1 as MGHDK and CDR2 as SYGVNS. V lost 3 bases to trimming and J lost 5 bases, with 16 bases between them. In DNA, the CDR3 is TGTGCCAGCAGTGACGGGACTGTTTTCGGGGAGACCCAGTACTTC. The encoded protein is CASSDGTVFGETQYF.